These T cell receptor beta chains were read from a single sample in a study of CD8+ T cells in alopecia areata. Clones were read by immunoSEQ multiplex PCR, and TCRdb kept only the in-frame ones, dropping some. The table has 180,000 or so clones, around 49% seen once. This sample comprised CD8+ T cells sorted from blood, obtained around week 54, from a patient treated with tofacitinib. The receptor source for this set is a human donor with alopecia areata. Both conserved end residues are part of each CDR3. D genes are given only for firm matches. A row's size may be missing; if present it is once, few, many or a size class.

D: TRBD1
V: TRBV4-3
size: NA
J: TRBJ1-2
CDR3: CASSPGTDNYGYTF
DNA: TGCGCCAGCAGCCCAGGGACAGACAACTATGGCTACACCTTC

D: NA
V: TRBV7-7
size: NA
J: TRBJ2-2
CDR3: CASSFRVNTGELFF
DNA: TGTGCTAGCAGCTTCCGGGTGAACACCGGGGAGCTGTTTTTT

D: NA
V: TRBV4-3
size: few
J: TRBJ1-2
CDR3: CASSQVAGSHYGYTF
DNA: TGCGCCAGCAGCCAAGTTGCAGGGAGTCACTATGGCTACACCTTC

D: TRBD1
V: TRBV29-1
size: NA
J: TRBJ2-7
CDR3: CSVGQGAYEQYF
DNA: TGCAGCGTTGGACAGGGGGCCTACGAGCAGTACTTC

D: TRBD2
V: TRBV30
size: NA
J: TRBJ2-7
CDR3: CAWSVRGGFSYEQYF
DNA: TGTGCCTGGAGTGTACGGGGGGGCTTTTCCTACGAGCAGTACTTC

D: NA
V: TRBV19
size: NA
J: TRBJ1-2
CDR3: CASSDYGPFREGYTF
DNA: TGTGCCAGTAGTGACTACGGGCCTTTTAGGGAGGGCTACACCTTC

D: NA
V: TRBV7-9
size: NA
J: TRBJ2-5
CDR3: CASSSPDLQETQYF
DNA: TGTGCCAGCAGCTCCCCGGACCTCCAAGAGACCCAGTACTTC

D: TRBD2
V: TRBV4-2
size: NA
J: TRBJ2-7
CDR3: CASSQEGTSGGHEQYF
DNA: TGTGCCAGCAGCCAAGAAGGAACTAGCGGGGGTCACGAGCAGTACTTC

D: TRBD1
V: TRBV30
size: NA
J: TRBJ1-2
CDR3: CAWSVGPYTGDGYTF
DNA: TGTGCCTGGAGTGTAGGCCCCTACACAGGGGATGGCTACACCTTC

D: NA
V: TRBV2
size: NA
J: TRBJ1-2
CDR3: CATARALRDGYTF
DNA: TGTGCCACTGCCCGGGCCCTAAGAGATGGCTACACCTTC

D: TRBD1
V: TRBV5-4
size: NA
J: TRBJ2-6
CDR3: CASSFWTGGETGANVLTF
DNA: TGTGCCAGCAGCTTCTGGACAGGGGGCGAAACTGGGGCCAACGTCCTGACTTTC

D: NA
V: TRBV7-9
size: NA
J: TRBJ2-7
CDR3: CASTAFSEQYF
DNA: TGTGCCAGCACCGCCTTTTCGGAGCAGTACTTC

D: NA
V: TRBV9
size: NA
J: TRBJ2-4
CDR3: CASSAGADVEIQYF
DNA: TGTGCCAGCAGCGCCGGGGCTGATGTGGAGATTCAGTACTTC

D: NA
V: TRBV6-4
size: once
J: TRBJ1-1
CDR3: CASSQDGNTEAFF
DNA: TGTGCCAGCAGCCAGGACGGGAACACTGAAGCTTTCTTT

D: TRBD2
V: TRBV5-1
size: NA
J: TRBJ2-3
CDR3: CASSLVASGVGNTQYF
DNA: TGCGCCAGCAGCTTGGTGGCTAGCGGGGTAGGAAATACGCAGTATTTT

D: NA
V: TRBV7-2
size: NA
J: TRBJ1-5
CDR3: CASSYIGHQPQHF
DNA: TGTGCCAGCAGCTATATAGGGCATCAGCCCCAGCATTTT

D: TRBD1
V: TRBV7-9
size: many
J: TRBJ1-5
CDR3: CASSFGLTGDQPQHF
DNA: TGTGCCAGCAGCTTCGGCTTAACAGGGGATCAGCCCCAGCATTTT

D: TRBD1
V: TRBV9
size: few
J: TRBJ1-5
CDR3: CASSEGTGPEGQPQHF
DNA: TGTGCCAGCAGCGAGGGGACAGGACCCGAAGGACAGCCCCAGCATTTT

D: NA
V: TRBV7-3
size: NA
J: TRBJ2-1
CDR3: CASSSPGPNYNEQFF
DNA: TGTGCCAGCAGCTCTCCGGGACCCAACTACAATGAGCAGTTCTTC

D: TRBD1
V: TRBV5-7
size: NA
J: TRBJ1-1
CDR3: CASSLGDRPNTEAFF
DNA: TGTGCCAGCAGCTTGGGGGACAGGCCGAACACTGAAGCTTTCTTT

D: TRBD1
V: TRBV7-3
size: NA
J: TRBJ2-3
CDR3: CASSLTGTGADTQYF
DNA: TGTGCCAGCAGCTTAACCGGGACAGGGGCAGATACGCAGTATTTT

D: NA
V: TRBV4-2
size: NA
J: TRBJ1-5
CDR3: CASSPSGDQPQHF
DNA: TGTGCCAGCAGCCCTTCCGGTGATCAGCCCCAGCATTTT

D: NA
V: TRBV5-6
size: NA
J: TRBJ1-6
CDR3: CASSLHQTVYNSPLHF
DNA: TGTGCCAGCAGCTTACATCAGACCGTCTATAATTCACCCCTCCACTTT

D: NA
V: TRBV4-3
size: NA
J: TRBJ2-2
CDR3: CASSQDLGELFF
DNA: TGCGCCAGCAGCCAAGATCTTGGGGAGCTGTTTTTT

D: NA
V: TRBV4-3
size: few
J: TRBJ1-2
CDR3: CASSQRPAGYGYTF
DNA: TGCGCCAGCAGCCAAAGACCAGCTGGCTATGGCTACACCTTC

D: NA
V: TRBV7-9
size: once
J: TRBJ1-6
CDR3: CASSPMNSPLHF
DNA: TGTGCCAGCAGCCCTATGAATTCACCCCTCCACTTT

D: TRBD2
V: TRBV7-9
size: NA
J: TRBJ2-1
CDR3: CASSASGGHGNEQFF
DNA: TGTGCCAGCAGCGCCAGCGGGGGCCACGGGAATGAGCAGTTCTTC

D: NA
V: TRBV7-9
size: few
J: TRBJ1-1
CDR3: CASSAKGVNTEAFF
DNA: TGTGCCAGCAGCGCAAAAGGGGTGAACACTGAAGCTTTCTTT

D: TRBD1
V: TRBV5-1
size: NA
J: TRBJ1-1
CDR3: CASSGQGAAEAFF
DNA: TGCGCCAGCAGCGGACAGGGGGCTGCTGAAGCTTTCTTT

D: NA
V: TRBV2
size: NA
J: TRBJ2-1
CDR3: CASSGGAYNEQFF
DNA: TGTGCCAGCAGTGGGGGGGCCTACAATGAGCAGTTCTTC

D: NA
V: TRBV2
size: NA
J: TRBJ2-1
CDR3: CASTPPGGANYNEQFF
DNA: TGTGCCAGCACCCCTCCGGGCGGGGCGAACTACAATGAGCAGTTCTTC

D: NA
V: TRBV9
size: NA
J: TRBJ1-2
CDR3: CASSAMSGGAYGYTF
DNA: TGTGCCAGCAGCGCAATGTCAGGCGGGGCCTATGGCTACACCTTC

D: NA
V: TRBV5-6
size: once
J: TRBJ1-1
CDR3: CASSLEAWSAEAFF
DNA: TGTGCCAGCAGCTTGGAAGCGTGGTCGGCGGAAGCTTTCTTT

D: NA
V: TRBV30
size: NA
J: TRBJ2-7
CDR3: CAWSVAAASYEQYF
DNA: TGTGCCTGGAGTGTAGCTGCTGCCTCCTACGAGCAGTACTTC

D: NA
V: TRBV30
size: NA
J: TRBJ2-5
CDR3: CAWSVLGLGSGRETQYF
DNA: TGTGCCTGGAGTGTACTCGGATTGGGGTCAGGGAGGGAGACCCAGTACTTC

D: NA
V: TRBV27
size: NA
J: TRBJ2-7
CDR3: CASSPLESYEQYF
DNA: TGTGCCAGCAGTCCCCTCGAATCCTACGAGCAGTACTTC

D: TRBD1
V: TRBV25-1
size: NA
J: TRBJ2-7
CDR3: CASSTGAGGAGEQYF
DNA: TGTGCCAGCAGTACGGGCGCAGGGGGCGCGGGGGAGCAGTACTTC

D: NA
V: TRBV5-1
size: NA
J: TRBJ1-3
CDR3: CASSWTADTHPGNTIYF
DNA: TGCGCCAGCAGCTGGACCGCCGACACGCACCCGGGAAACACCATATATTTT

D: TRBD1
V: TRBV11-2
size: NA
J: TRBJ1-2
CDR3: CASSLDRGGYTF
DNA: TGTGCCAGCAGCTTGGACAGGGGAGGCTACACCTTC

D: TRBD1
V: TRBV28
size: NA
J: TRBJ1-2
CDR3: CASTLQGDYGYTF
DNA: TGTGCCAGCACCCTTCAGGGGGACTATGGCTACACCTTC